These 25 T cell receptor beta chains were sequenced from one sample in a study of Ad26.COV2.S vaccination and SARS-CoV-2 variants (dated by TCRdb to about 2021). Libraries came from the immunoSEQ multiplex PCR assay. TCRdb carries this immuneACCESS record with in-frame sequences only. Its versions omit some clonotypes, under half of them owing to an unresolved V gene in the studies checked, with the rest unexplained. The sample table lists 300,000 to 450,000 clones, about 91% of them with a count of one. The ten largest account for under 5% of the sample. The time point label for this specimen denotes: individuals recovered from natural SARS-CoV-2 infection. This specimen was peripheral blood, taken after recovery from COVID-19. The receptors stem from a human donor who had recovered from COVID-19.

The chain links TRBV3-1 (or the pseudogene TRBV3-2) to TRBJ1-1; TRBD1 agrees at 8 bases. The CDR3 is made up of 14 amino acids. Per germline, CDR1 LGHDT and CDR2 YNNKEL (reference sequence). Unmatched junction bases numbered 6, after V lost 5 bases and J lost 4 bases. The CDR3 DNA is TGTGCCAGCAGCGTGGACAGGGCTTTCACTGAAGCTTTCTTT. Protein sequence: CASSVDRAFTEAFF.

The chain links TRBV21-1 to TRBJ1-2. TRBV21-1 is a documented pseudogene. The CDR3 loop spans 19 amino acids. CDR3 residues: CASSSSGRSKNMGGDGYTF. The CDR3 DNA reads as TGTGCCAGCAGCTCCTCGGGGCGATCTAAGAATATGGGGGGCGATGGCTACACCTTC.

This clone has a single count. V usage is TRBV5-1 and J usage is TRBJ2-5; 9 bases are shared with TRBD1. Germline V gives CDR1 SGHRS, CDR2 YFSETQ. The trim removed 2 bases at V and 9 bases at J, leaving 8 bases unmatched. The CDR3 consists of 14 residues. The CDR3 protein is CASSLALGQGPQYF. DNA of the CDR3: TGCGCCAGCAGCTTAGCCCTGGGACAGGGTCCCCAGTACTTC.

The gene calls are TRBV12-3 or TRBV12-4 and TRBJ1-2; weak D call: TRBD1 (6 bases). The CDR3 length is 12 residues. V dropped 6 bases and J dropped 5 bases, with 10 bases sitting between them. The CDR3 reads CASSRTVYGYTF. The CDR3 bases are TGTGCCAGCAGCCGGACAGTTTATGGCTACACCTTC.

V usage is TRBV27 and J usage is TRBJ2-7; 7 bases agree with TRBD1. Unmatched junction bases numbered 10, after V lost 5 bases and J lost 0 bases. Germline assignment: CDR1 MNHEY and CDR2 SMNVEV (reference sequence). The CDR3 consists of 16 residues. The CDR3 nucleotides read TGTGCCAGCAGTGTCCAGGGGGTTGGCCTCTCCTACGAGCAGTACTTC. It specifies CASSVQGVGLSYEQYF.

The chain is built from TRBV11-2 and TRBJ2-2, with 9 bases lining up with TRBD2. V shed 4 bases, J shed 1 base, and the junction held 10 bases outside the gene matches. The CDR3 consists of 18 residues. Germline CDR1 is SGHAT and CDR2 is FQNNGV. CDR3 coding DNA: TGTGCCAGCAGCTCTTGGCTCGGCGGGGGGGAGAACACCGGGGAGCTGTTTTTT. It specifies CASSSWLGGGENTGELFF.

J is TRBJ2-1 and V is TRBV27; D is perhaps TRBD1 (7 bases). The CDR3 consists of 15 residues. Trimming cost V 3 bases and J 4 bases, with 13 bases left between them. The germline CDR1 and CDR2 sequences are MNHEY and SMNVEV (reference sequence). The CDR3 region is CASSFRAGGYNEQFF. For the CDR3, the DNA is TGTGCCAGCAGTTTCCGGGCAGGGGGGTACAATGAGCAGTTCTTC.

V and J are TRBV11-3 and TRBJ2-2; TRBD2 matches 7 bases. V lost 5 bases to trimming and J lost 6 bases; unmatched junction nucleotides: 9. There are 15 residues in the CDR3. The V gene's germline CDR1 is SGHNT and CDR2 YENEEA. In nucleotides, the CDR3 is TGTGCCAGCAGCGATCACTTGGGGAGGGCCGGGGAGCTGTTTTTT. It yields the protein CASSDHLGRAGELFF.

The chain is built from TRBV7-2 and TRBJ2-3, with D maybe TRBD2 (7 bases). Germline-derived CDR1 and CDR2 are SGHTA and FQGNSA. Trimming shortened V by 0 bases and J by 6 bases, and 13 bases separated the two germline ends. The CDR3 has 15 amino acids. As DNA, the CDR3 is TGTGCCAGCAGCTTAGCGGGGGGGCGAGGGGATACGCAGTATTTT. This gives the protein CASSLAGGRGDTQYF.

V gene TRBV3-1 (or the pseudogene TRBV3-2) combines with J gene TRBJ2-7, with 9 bases matching TRBD2. The CDR3 totals 17 residues. The ends lost 4 bases at V and 6 bases at J; junction bases unmatched: 16. From germline, CDR1 is LGHDT and CDR2 YNNKEL (reference sequence). CDR3 sequence: CASSLQTPGLASSEQYF. The CDR3 bases are TGTGCCAGCAGCCTTCAAACCCCGGGACTAGCTTCAAGCGAGCAGTACTTC.

This sequence joins TRBV20-1 and TRBJ1-2; D unresolved. The CDR3 totals 11 residues. V dropped 0 bases and J dropped 4 bases, with 3 bases sitting between them. Germline CDR1 and CDR2: DFQATT and SNEGSKA (reference sequence). CDR3: CSARDPYGYTF. The CDR3 nucleotides are TGCAGTGCTAGAGACCCCTATGGCTACACCTTC.

This chain connects TRBV7-9 to TRBJ1-3; the D is unclear. Germline CDR1 SEHNR, CDR2 FQNEAQ (reference sequence). Trimming took 1 base from V and 0 from J, leaving 13 bases between them. The CDR3 sequence is 17 residues long. This CDR3 reads CASSLVGAASSGNTIYF. The CDR3, as DNA: TGTGCCAGCAGCTTAGTAGGAGCAGCGAGCTCTGGAAACACCATATATTTT.

This rearrangement joins TRBV6-5 to TRBJ1-6; no clear D gene. Trimming removed 7 bases at V and 8 bases at J, with 12 bases between. This CDR3 contains 13 residues. Germline lookup yields CDR1 MNHEY and CDR2 SVGAGI. CDR3 DNA: TGTGCCAGCAACGGCAGGATAGATTCACCCCTCCACTTT. Its translation: CASNGRIDSPLHF.

The chain recombines TRBV7-3 with TRBJ2-2; 7 bases line up with TRBD1. This CDR3 has 15 residues. V was clipped by 4 bases and J by 4 bases; unmatched bases: 6. The V gene's germline CDR1 is SGHTA and CDR2 FQGTGA. The DNA for the CDR3 is TGTGCCAGCAGCTGGACAGGAGGTTCCACCGGGGAGCTGTTTTTT. It yields the protein CASSWTGGSTGELFF.

This sequence joins TRBV18 and TRBJ2-2; a weak D match, TRBD1 (6 bases). Germline V CDR1 and CDR2: KGHSH, LQKENI. Trimming pared 0 bases from V and 3 bases from J, leaving 14 bases between. The CDR3 loop spans 17 amino acids. CDR3 protein: CASSPPNRVLYTGELFF. DNA of the CDR3: TGTGCCAGCTCACCACCGAACAGGGTATTGTACACCGGGGAGCTGTTTTTT.

In its sample, this clone was seen once. This sequence joins TRBV9 and TRBJ2-2; D perhaps matches TRBD2 (7 bases). This CDR3 contains 15 residues. The germline gives CDR1 SGDLS, CDR2 YYNGEE. Deletions cut 7 bases from V and 6 bases from J, with 19 bases between. The CDR3, as DNA: TGTGCCAGCCAGGGGAGGCAGGGAGGGGCCGGGGAGCTGTTTTTT. This translates into CASQGRQGGAGELFF.

The chain couples TRBV9 to TRBJ2-3; a weak D match, TRBD1 (5 bases). This CDR3 comprises 13 residues. V lost 3 bases, J lost 4 bases, and 9 bases lay in between. Per the germline V gene, CDR1 is SGDLS and CDR2 is YYNGEE. The CDR3 spells CASSAWTSDTQYF. The CDR3 nucleotides read TGTGCCAGCAGCGCCTGGACATCAGATACGCAGTATTTT. Full variable domain (outside the CDR3, taken from reference TRBV9 and TRBJ2-3): DSGVTQTPKHLITATGQRVTLRCSPRSGDLSVYWYQQSLDQGLQFLIQYYNGEERAKGNILERFSAQQFPDLHSELNLSSLELGDSALYFCASSAWTSDTQYFGPGTRLTVL.

This clone has only one observation. This sequence joins TRBV5-5 and TRBJ2-7, with D tentatively TRBD1 (6 bases). Germline CDR1 reads SGHKS; CDR2 reads YYEKEE (reference sequence). The CDR3 contains 15 residues. V lost 1 base, J lost 2 bases, and 13 bases lay in between. CDR3 sequence: CASSLQYRATYEQYF. CDR3 bases: TGTGCCAGCAGCTTGCAATACAGGGCGACCTACGAGCAGTACTTC.

The chain uses TRBV19 and TRBJ1-4; 7 nucleotides match TRBD1. Germline-derived CDR1 and CDR2 are LNHDA and SQIVND (reference sequence). After removal of 7 bases from V and 3 bases from J, the junction contained 2 bases not matched to a gene. The CDR3 runs to 13 residues. CDR3 bases: TGTGCCAGTACGGGACAGCCTAATGAAAAACTGTTTTTT. This encodes CASTGQPNEKLFF.

V usage is TRBV3-1 (or the pseudogene TRBV3-2) and J usage is TRBJ1-4, with 8 bases identical to TRBD1. Losses at the gene ends were 3 bases for V and 2 bases for J; bases not matched to a gene: 8. Per the germline V gene, CDR1 is LGHDT and CDR2 is YNNKEL (reference sequence). The CDR3 loop spans 17 amino acids. Here the CDR3 reads CASSQDRVIVTNEKLFF. CDR3 coding DNA: TGTGCCAGCAGCCAGGACAGGGTTATTGTCACTAATGAAAAACTGTTTTTT.

The chain carries TRBV7-2 and TRBJ1-5; tentative D call: TRBD1 (6 bases). This CDR3 comprises 17 residues. V was clipped by 1 base and J by 5 bases, with 18 bases between them. Germline loops: CDR1 SGHTA, CDR2 FQGNSA. The chain's CDR3 is CASSLEFSWGGDQPQHF. For the CDR3, the DNA is TGTGCCAGCAGCTTAGAGTTCTCTTGGGGGGGCGATCAGCCCCAGCATTTT.

The V and J genes are TRBV7-2 and TRBJ1-4; TRBD1 is a possible D gene (5 bases). V shed 5 bases and J shed 7 bases, with 14 bases lying between them. The CDR3 length is 14 residues. From germline, CDR1 is SGHTA and CDR2 FQGNSA. CDR3 bases: TGTGCCAGCAGCGGACGGGGCGCGGGTGAAAAACTGTTTTTT. The encoded protein is CASSGRGAGEKLFF.

This clone has only one observation. This chain links TRBV7-2 with TRBJ1-1; 7 bases map to TRBD1. Germline V gene data show CDR1 as SGHTA and CDR2 as FQGNSA. The V gene end was trimmed by 2 bases and the J gene end by 6 bases; junction bases not matched to a gene: 6. The CDR3 loop spans 14 amino acids. The CDR3 spells CASSLRAGQSEAFF. CDR3 DNA sequence: TGTGCCAGCAGCTTAAGGGCGGGACAGTCTGAAGCTTTCTTT.

The V call is TRBV9, the J call TRBJ2-7; 13 bases agree with TRBD2. Germline V gene lookup returns CDR1 SGDLS and CDR2 YYNGEE. The CDR3 runs 16 residues. V gave up 3 bases and J gave up 5 bases; unmatched junction bases: 8. The CDR3 loop is CASSEGLAGSRDEQYF. The CDR3 coding sequence is TGTGCCAGCAGCGAGGGACTAGCGGGGTCTCGGGACGAGCAGTACTTC.

The chain employs TRBV27 and TRBJ1-5; D not resolved. The germline V gene encodes CDR1 MNHEY and CDR2 SMNVEV (reference sequence). The CDR3 covers 14 residues. Trimming shortened V by 6 bases and J by 7 bases, and 16 bases separated the two germline ends. The CDR3 nucleotides read TGTGCCAGCAGCTTAATTGGAATCGGGCAGCCCCAGCATTTT. This gives the protein CASSLIGIGQPQHF.